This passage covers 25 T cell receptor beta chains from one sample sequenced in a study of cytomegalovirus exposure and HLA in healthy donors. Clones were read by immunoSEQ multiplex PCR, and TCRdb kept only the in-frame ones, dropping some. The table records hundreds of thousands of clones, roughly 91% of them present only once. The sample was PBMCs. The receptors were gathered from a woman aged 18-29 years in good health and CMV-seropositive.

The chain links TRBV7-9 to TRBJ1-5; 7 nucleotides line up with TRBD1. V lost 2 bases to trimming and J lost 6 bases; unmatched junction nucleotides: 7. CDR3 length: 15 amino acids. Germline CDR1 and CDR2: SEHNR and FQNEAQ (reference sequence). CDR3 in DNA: TGTGCCAGCAGCTTACATGAGGGGGCATCTCAGCCCCAGCATTTT. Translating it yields CASSLHEGASQPQHF.

CDR3 amino acids: CASSLPSLNDRAGANVLTF. CDR3 coding DNA: TGTGCCAGCAGTTTACCCTCATTGAACGACAGGGCTGGGGCCAACGTCCTGACTTTC. The chain is built from TRBV27 and TRBJ2-6; 7 bases fit TRBD1. The CDR3 is 19 amino acids. V lost 2 bases and J lost 2; bases outside the gene matches: 12. Germline CDR1 is MNHEY and CDR2 is SMNVEV (reference sequence).

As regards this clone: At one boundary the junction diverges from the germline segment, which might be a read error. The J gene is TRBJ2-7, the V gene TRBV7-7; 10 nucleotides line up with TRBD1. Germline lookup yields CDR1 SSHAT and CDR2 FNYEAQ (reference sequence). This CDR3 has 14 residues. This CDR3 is CASSLWDRGHEQYF. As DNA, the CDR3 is TGTGCTAGCAGCTTATGGGACAGGGGCCACGAGCAGTACTTC.

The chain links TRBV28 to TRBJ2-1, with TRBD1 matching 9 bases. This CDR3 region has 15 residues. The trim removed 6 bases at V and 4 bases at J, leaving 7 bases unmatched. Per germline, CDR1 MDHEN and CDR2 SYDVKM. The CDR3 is CASSPTGGAYNEQFF. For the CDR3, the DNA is TGTGCCAGCAGCCCTACAGGGGGCGCGTACAATGAGCAGTTCTTC.

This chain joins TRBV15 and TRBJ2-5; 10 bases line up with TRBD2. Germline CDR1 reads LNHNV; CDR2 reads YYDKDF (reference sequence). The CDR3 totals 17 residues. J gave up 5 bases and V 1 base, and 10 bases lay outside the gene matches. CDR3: CATSRVGLAGVRETQYF. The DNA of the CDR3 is TGTGCCACCAGCAGAGTAGGGCTAGCGGGAGTTCGGGAGACCCAGTACTTC.

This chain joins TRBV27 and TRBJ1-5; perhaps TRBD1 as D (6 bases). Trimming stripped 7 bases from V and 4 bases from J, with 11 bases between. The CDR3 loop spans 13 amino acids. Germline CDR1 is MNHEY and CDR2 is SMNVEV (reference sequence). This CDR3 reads CASKIGQNQPQHF. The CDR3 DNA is TGTGCCAGCAAAATCGGACAGAATCAGCCCCAGCATTTT.

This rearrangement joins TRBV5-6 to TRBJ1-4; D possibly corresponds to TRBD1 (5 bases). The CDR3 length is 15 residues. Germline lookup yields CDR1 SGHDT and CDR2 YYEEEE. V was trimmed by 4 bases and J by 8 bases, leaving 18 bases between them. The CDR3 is CASSEGTAGREKLFF. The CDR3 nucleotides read TGTGCCAGCAGCGAGGGGACCGCGGGACGGGAAAAACTGTTTTTT.

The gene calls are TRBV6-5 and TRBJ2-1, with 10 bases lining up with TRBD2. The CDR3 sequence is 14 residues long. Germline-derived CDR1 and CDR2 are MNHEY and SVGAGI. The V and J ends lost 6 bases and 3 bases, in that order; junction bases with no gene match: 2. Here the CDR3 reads CASRASGSYNEQFF. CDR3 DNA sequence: TGTGCCAGCAGGGCTAGCGGGAGCTACAATGAGCAGTTCTTC.

The CDR3 sequence is CASSLDISGTGGEKLFF. CDR3 DNA sequence: TGCGCCAGCAGCCTGGATATTTCCGGGACAGGGGGCGAAAAACTGTTTTTT. The chain is built from TRBV5-1 and TRBJ1-4; 12 bases are shared with TRBD1. The junction had 12 bases not matched to a gene; V was cut back by 4 bases and J by 8 bases. Germline CDR1 and CDR2: SGHRS and YFSETQ. The CDR3 contains 17 residues.

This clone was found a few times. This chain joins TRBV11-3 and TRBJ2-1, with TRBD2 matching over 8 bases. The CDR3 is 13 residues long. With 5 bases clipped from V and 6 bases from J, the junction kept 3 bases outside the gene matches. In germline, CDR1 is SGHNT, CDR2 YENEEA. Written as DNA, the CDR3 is TGTGCCAGCAGCGACGGGAGGGGCAATGAGCAGTTCTTC. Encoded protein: CASSDGRGNEQFF.

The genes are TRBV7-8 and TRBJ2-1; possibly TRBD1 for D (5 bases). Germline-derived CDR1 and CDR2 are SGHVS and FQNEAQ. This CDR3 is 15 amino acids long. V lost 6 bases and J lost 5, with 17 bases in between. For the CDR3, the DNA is TGTGCCAGCAGATACGCAGGGCTTAGGAACAATGAGCAGTTCTTC. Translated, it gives CASRYAGLRNNEQFF. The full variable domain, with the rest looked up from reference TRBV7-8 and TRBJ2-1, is GAGVSQSPRYKVAKRGQDVALRCDPISGHVSLFWYQQALGQGPEFLTYFQNEAQLDKSGLPSDRFFAERPEGSVSTLKIQRTQQEDSAVYLCASRYAGLRNNEQFFGPGTRLTVL.

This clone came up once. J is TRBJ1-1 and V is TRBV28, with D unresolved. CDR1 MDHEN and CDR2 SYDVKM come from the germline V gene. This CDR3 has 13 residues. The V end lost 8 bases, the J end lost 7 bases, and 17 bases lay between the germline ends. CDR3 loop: CASLNSGPNEAFF. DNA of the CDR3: TGTGCCAGCTTAAACTCAGGTCCCAATGAAGCTTTCTTT.

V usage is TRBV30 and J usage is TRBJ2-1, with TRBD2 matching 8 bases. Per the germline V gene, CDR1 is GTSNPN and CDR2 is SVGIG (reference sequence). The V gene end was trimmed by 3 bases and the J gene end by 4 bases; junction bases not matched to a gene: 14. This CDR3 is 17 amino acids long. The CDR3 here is CAWRPQAGVGNYNEQFF. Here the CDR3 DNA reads TGTGCCTGGAGACCCCAAGCGGGAGTCGGTAATTACAATGAGCAGTTCTTC. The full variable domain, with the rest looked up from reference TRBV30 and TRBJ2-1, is SQTIHQWPATLVQPVGSPLSLECTVEGTSNPNLYWYRQAAGRGLQLLFYSVGIGQISSEVPQNLSASRPQDRQFILSSKKLLLSDSGFYLCAWRPQAGVGNYNEQFFGPGTRLTVL.

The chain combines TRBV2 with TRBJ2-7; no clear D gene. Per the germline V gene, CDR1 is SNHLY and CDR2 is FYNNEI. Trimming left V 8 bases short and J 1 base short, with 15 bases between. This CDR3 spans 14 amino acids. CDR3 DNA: TGTGCCAGCGTCGACACGCCGCTGTCCTACGAGCAGTACTTC. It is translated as CASVDTPLSYEQYF. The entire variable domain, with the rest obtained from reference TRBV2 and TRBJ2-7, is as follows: EPEVTQTPSHQVTQMGQEVILRCVPISNHLYFYWYRQILGQKVEFLVSFYNNEISEKSEIFDDQFSVERPDGSNFTLKIRSTKLEDSAMYFCASVDTPLSYEQYFGPGTRLTVT.

The CDR3 DNA reads TGTGCCAGCAGTCGCCGGGACAGGGGGCCCACTCGGGCCTACAATGAGCAGTTCTTC. Translated: CASSRRDRGPTRAYNEQFF. The J gene is TRBJ2-1, the V gene TRBV7-9; 12 bases match TRBD1. CDR1 and CDR2 from the germline V gene are SEHNR and FQNEAQ (reference sequence). V trimming: 6 bases; J trimming: 2 bases; junction bases outside the gene matches: 14. This CDR3 spans 19 amino acids.

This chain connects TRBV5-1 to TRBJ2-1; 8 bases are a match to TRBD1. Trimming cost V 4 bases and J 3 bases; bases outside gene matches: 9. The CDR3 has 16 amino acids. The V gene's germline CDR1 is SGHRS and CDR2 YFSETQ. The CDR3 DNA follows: TGCGCCAGCAGCCAGACAGGGGCACAGAACTACAATGAGCAGTTCTTC. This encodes CASSQTGAQNYNEQFF.

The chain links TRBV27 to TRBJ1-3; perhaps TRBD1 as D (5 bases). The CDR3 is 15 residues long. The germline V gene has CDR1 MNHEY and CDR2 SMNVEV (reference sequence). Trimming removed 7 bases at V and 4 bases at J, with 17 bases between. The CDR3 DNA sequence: TGTGCCAGCATGAGCCTAGGGGTAACAGGAAACACCATATATTTT. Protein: CASMSLGVTGNTIYF.

CDR3 DNA: TGCAGCGTTGAATACGGGAAGCAGTTCTTC. This gives the protein CSVEYGKQFF. The chain uses TRBV29-1 and TRBJ2-1, with D perhaps TRBD2 (5 bases). V lost 2 bases to trimming and J lost 11 bases, with 7 bases between them. Germline CDR1 is SQVTM and CDR2 is ANQGSEA. The length of the CDR3 is 10 residues.

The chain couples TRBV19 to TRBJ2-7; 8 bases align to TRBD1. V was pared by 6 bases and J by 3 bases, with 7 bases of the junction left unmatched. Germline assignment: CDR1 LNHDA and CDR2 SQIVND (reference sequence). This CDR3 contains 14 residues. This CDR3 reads CASRITGGFYEQYF. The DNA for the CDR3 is TGTGCCAGTAGGATCACAGGGGGATTCTACGAGCAGTACTTC.

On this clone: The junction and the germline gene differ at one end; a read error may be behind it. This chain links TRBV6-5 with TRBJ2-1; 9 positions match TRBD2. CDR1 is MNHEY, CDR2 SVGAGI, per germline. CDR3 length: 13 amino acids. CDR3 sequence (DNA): TGTGCCAGCAAATCCCAACAGTGGGCTAGCGGGGTCTTC. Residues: CASKSQQWASGVF.

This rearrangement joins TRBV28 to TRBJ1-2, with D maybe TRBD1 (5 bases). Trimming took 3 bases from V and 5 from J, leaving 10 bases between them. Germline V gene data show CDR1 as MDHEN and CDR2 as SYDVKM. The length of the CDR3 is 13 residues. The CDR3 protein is CASSFWGPYGYTF. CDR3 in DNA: TGTGCCAGCAGTTTTTGGGGCCCATATGGCTACACCTTC.

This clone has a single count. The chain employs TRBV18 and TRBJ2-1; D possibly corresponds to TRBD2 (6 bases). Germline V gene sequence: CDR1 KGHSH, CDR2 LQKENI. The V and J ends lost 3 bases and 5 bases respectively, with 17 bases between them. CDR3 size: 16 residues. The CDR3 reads CASSPPGGRYNNEQFF. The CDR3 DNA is TGTGCCAGCTCACCCCCCGGTGGGAGGTACAACAATGAGCAGTTCTTC. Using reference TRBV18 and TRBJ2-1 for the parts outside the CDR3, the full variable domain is NAGVMQNPRHLVRRRGQEARLRCSPMKGHSHVYWYRQLPEEGLKFMVYLQKENIIDESGMPKERFSAEFPKEGPSILRIQQVVRGDSAAYFCASSPPGGRYNNEQFFGPGTRLTVL.

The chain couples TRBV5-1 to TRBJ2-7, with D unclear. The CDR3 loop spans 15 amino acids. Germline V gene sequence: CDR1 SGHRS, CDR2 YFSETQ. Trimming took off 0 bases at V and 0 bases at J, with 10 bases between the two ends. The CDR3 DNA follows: TGCGCCAGCAGCTTGGCTCAGGTGAGCTCCTACGAGCAGTACTTC. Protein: CASSLAQVSSYEQYF.

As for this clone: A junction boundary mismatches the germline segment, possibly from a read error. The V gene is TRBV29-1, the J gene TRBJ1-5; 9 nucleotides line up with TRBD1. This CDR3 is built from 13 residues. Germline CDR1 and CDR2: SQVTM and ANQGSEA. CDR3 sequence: CSVKDRGNQPQHF. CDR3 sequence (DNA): TGCAGCGTTAAGGACAGGGGCAACCAGCCCCAGCATTTT.

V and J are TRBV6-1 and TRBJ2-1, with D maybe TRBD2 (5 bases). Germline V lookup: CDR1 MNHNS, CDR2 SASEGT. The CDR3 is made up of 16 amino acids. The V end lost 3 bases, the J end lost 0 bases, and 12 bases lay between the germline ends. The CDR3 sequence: CASSELSSVSYNEQFF. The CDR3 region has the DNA TGTGCCAGCAGTGAGTTGAGTAGCGTCTCCTACAATGAGCAGTTCTTC.